The rows below give T cell receptor beta chains drawn from one sample of a study of T cells expressing NK-cell markers. Using the 5' RACE reads, TCRdb records one entry per CDR3 protein without DNA. Recorded for this sample: approximately 550,000 distinct CDR3 sequences. Source material: blood T cells: a sorted CD56 or NKG2C T cell subset, CD4+ or CD8+ T cells, or bulk PBMC T cells (not recorded which). Receptors were obtained from a man between 18 and 35 years old in good health. CDR3s include the opening cysteine and the closing phenylalanine or tryptophan.

j_call v_call cdr3_aa
TRBJ1-3 TRBV20-1 CSASAVDNTIYF
TRBJ2-5 TRBV6-5 CASSYRGQGLGTQYF
TRBJ2-1 TRBV12-3/TRBV12-4 CASSRRLSSYNEQFF
TRBJ1-2 TRBV27 CASSSRTAFEGYTF
TRBJ2-5 TRBV7-3 CASSSDPGTQETQYF
TRBJ1-4 TRBV6-1 CASSEWGQANEKLFF
TRBJ2-5 TRBV20-1 CSATGQGMWETQYF
TRBJ2-1 TRBV12-3/TRBV12-4 CASSLKAGVGYNEQFF
TRBJ2-7 TRBV20-1 CSAKPGTANYEQYF
TRBJ1-2 TRBV27 CASSFQYNYGYTF
TRBJ2-1 TRBV4-2 CASSQEEGAANEQFF
TRBJ1-6 TRBV10-3 CAISEARNSPLHF
TRBJ2-3 TRBV7-2 CASSLDGGGSGNTQYF
TRBJ2-1 TRBV20-1 CSAGPGLREQFF
TRBJ2-3 TRBV5-1 CASSLGTSALTDTQYF
TRBJ2-1 TRBV9 CASSVAGGINEQFF
TRBJ2-5 TRBV24-1 CATSDLQGGGQETQYF
TRBJ2-3 TRBV12-3/TRBV12-4 CASNPGTPDTQYF
TRBJ2-2 TRBV7-9 CASSPRQRNTGELFF
TRBJ1-1 TRBV5-6 CASSLADTWGPTEAFF
TRBJ2-1 TRBV5-6 CASSFTSGRVNEQFF
TRBJ1-2 TRBV4-2 CASSQEGGVGYTF
TRBJ1-1 TRBV12-3/TRBV12-4 CASSFGTALKAFF
TRBJ2-6 TRBV19 CASSILGNSGANVLTF
TRBJ1-4 TRBV7-9 CASRLSQSTNEKLFF
TRBJ2-1 TRBV7-4 CASSLVLWERSRDEQFF
TRBJ1-2 TRBV25-1 CASKKGASGYTF
TRBJ2-7 TRBV5-1 CASSLGPPLAETYEQYF